This is a list of T cell receptor beta chains from one sample in a study of response to subunit inactivated influenza vaccine. TCRdb re-analysed the RT-PCR reads in MiXCR, keeping a single row per CDR3 protein. The table has a few hundred thousand distinct CDR3 sequences, around 13% seen once. Sample: PBMCs from blood, taken 11 to 12 days after vaccination. The source is a man aged 45-65 years who received an inactivated influenza vaccine. Each CDR3 is given with its conserved first and last residue. D genes are given only for firm matches. The listing skips clone size in some rows; elsewhere it reads once, few, many or a size class.

clone_size	v_call	d_call	j_call	cdr3_length	cdr3_nt	cdr3_aa
.	TRBV20-1	.	TRBJ2-3	16	TGCAGTGCTAGTGCCACTTCTCTGCCTAGCACAGATACGCAGTATTTT	CSASATSLPSTDTQYF
few	TRBV20-1	TRBD2	TRBJ2-3	14	TGCAGTGCTCCCGGGGGGGAGAGGACAGATACGCAGTATTTT	CSAPGGERTDTQYF
few	TRBV12-3/TRBV12-4	TRBD2	TRBJ2-7	15	TGTGCCAGCAGCCCGTCGGGCGGGAGTGTCTACGAGCAGTACTTC	CASSPSGGSVYEQYF
many	TRBV6-1	.	TRBJ2-3	13	TGTGCCAGCAGCCAGGGGGAGGCAGATACGCAGTATTTT	CASSQGEADTQYF
.	TRBV7-2	TRBD1	TRBJ2-7	15	TGTGCCAGCAGCTTAGGACAGGGGGGTCTCTACGAGCAGTACTTC	CASSLGQGGLYEQYF
.	TRBV23-1	.	TRBJ2-7	13	TGCGCCACCGAGGGATATGTCTCCTACGAGCAGTACTTC	CATEGYVSYEQYF
few	TRBV10-3	.	TRBJ2-7	15	TGTGCCATCAGTGAAGGGGGACCGGCGGAGTTTAAAGAGTACTTC	CAISEGGPAEFKEYF
.	TRBV20-1	TRBD1	TRBJ1-4	16	TGCAGTGCTAGACCGGGACAGGGTTTAACTAATGAAAAACTGTTTTTT	CSARPGQGLTNEKLFF
few	TRBV20-1	.	TRBJ1-1	13	TGCAGTGCTTATGACAGAACGAACACTGAAGCTTTCTTT	CSAYDRTNTEAFF
few	TRBV6-5	TRBD2	TRBJ2-7	17	TGTGCCAGCAGTTACCGTAAGGGACTAGCGGCCTCCTACGAGCAGTACTTC	CASSYRKGLAASYEQYF
few	TRBV20-1	TRBD2	TRBJ2-1	17	TGCAGTGCTAGAGATGGTGGCCGGCTAGCGGACTACAATGAGCAGTTCTTC	CSARDGGRLADYNEQFF
.	TRBV20-1	TRBD1	TRBJ2-3	14	TGCAGTGCTACCGACAGGGGGCTGGGAGATACGCAGTATTTT	CSATDRGLGDTQYF
.	TRBV28	.	TRBJ2-2	15	TGTGCCAGCAGTTTAGGACATCACAACACCGGGGAGCTGTTTTTT	CASSLGHHNTGELFF
.	TRBV5-1	.	TRBJ2-7	13	TGCGCCAGCAGCTTGGCCGGATCGGACGAGCAGTACTTC	CASSLAGSDEQYF
many	TRBV5-1	TRBD1	TRBJ2-5	15	TGCGCCAGCAGCTCAAGGGACAGGGGACGGGAGACCCAGTACTTC	CASSSRDRGRETQYF
few	TRBV6-2/TRBV6-3	TRBD2	TRBJ2-1	16	TGTGCCAGCAGTGGACTAGCGGGAGGGCGTTACAATGAGCAGTTCTTC	CASSGLAGGRYNEQFF
.	TRBV10-3	.	TRBJ2-3	13	TGTGCCATCAGTCCGGGGGGCACAGATACGCAGTATTTT	CAISPGGTDTQYF
few	TRBV15	.	TRBJ2-5	14	TGTGCCACCAGCGCGTGGCCCAGAGAAGAGACCCAGTACTTC	CATSAWPREETQYF
.	TRBV7-8	TRBD1	TRBJ1-2	16	TGTGCCAGCAGCCGCGGAGGGACAGCGATTAACTATGGCTACACCTTC	CASSRGGTAINYGYTF
.	TRBV6-2/TRBV6-3	.	TRBJ1-1	15	TGTGCCAGCAGTTACTCGGCGGAGGCGAACACTGAAGCTTTCTTT	CASSYSAEANTEAFF
.	TRBV19	TRBD1	TRBJ1-1	14	TGTGCCAGTAGTCCGGACAGGGCGTACACTGAAGCTTTCTTT	CASSPDRAYTEAFF
few	TRBV19	TRBD1	TRBJ2-2	13	TGTGCCAGTAAGGGACAGGGCTCCGGGGAGCTGTTTTTT	CASKGQGSGELFF
few	TRBV5-1	.	TRBJ1-2	13	TGCGCCAGCAGCATACGAGCCGATTATGGCTACACCTTC	CASSIRADYGYTF
few	TRBV28	.	TRBJ2-2	12	TGTGCCAGTTACGCGAACACCGGGGAGCTGTTTTTT	CASYANTGELFF
few	TRBV5-1	.	TRBJ2-1	15	TGCGCCACCTCGGCGGGACAGAGCTCCTACAATGAGCAGTTCTTC	CATSAGQSSYNEQFF
.	TRBV7-2	.	TRBJ1-3	16	TGTGCCAGCAGCCGCGAACAGGCCCGGTCTGGAAACACCATATATTTT	CASSREQARSGNTIYF
few	TRBV28	.	TRBJ2-3	15	TGTGCCAGCAGTTTTAACTTCCAGGGCACAGATACGCAGTATTTT	CASSFNFQGTDTQYF
.	TRBV6-2/TRBV6-3	.	TRBJ2-5	12	TGTGCCAGCAGTTATTCCTCGCAGACCCAGTACTTC	CASSYSSQTQYF
few	TRBV20-1	TRBD2	TRBJ2-2	14	TGCAGTGCTACGGACGGGAGGGACACCGGGGAGCTGTTTTTT	CSATDGRDTGELFF
few	TRBV20-1	TRBD2	TRBJ2-1	15	TGCAGTGCTTCCCCGGGACTAGCGATATACAATGAGCAGTTCTTC	CSASPGLAIYNEQFF
few	TRBV7-6	.	TRBJ2-5	15	TGTGCCAGCAGCTTAGTCGGGACGCAGGGAGAGACCCAGTACTTC	CASSLVGTQGETQYF
many	TRBV19	TRBD1	TRBJ2-2	18	TGTGCCAGCCGGTCAACCTGGGACAGAGGTATGAACACCGGGGAGCTGTTTTTT	CASRSTWDRGMNTGELFF
few	TRBV7-2	.	TRBJ2-5	15	TGTGCCAGCAGCACCGACGCATCAGAAAGGGAGACCCAGTACTTC	CASSTDASERETQYF
.	TRBV3-1	.	TRBJ1-2	13	TGTGCCAGCAGCCAAGATCTCGTGACTCTGATCACCTTC	CASSQDLVTLITF
.	TRBV11-2	.	TRBJ2-1	14	TGTGCCAGCAGCTTAGGGCCGTTGAGCAATGAGCAGTTCTTC	CASSLGPLSNEQFF
few	TRBV6-2/TRBV6-3	.	TRBJ1-1	15	TGTGCCAGCACCCGTTGGAGGATTGGGGACACTGAAGCTTTCTTT	CASTRWRIGDTEAFF
few	TRBV2	.	TRBJ2-3	17	TGTGCCAGCAGTGATCCTGGAAGGACGGAAGGCACAGATACGCAGTATTTT	CASSDPGRTEGTDTQYF
.	TRBV28	.	TRBJ1-4	11	TGTGCCAGCAAGGGTAATGAAAAACTGTTTTTT	CASKGNEKLFF
few	TRBV7-9	.	TRBJ1-1	13	TGTGCCACCAACTGGGGTAGGGGCACTGAAGCTTTCTTT	CATNWGRGTEAFF
few	TRBV5-1	TRBD1	TRBJ2-5	15	TGCGCCAGCAGCTTGGCGGCAGGGGGCCTTGAGACCCAGTACTTC	CASSLAAGGLETQYF
few	TRBV12-3/TRBV12-4	.	TRBJ1-4	17	TGTGCCAGCAGTTCGTCCCACCGGAGGGAAACTAATGAAAAACTGTTTTTT	CASSSSHRRETNEKLFF
few	TRBV29-1	.	TRBJ2-3	14	TGCAGCCACGTGATGAACGGGATCACAGATACGCAGTATTTT	CSHVMNGITDTQYF
.	TRBV29-1	.	TRBJ2-1	13	TGCAGCATGGTACCCACCTCCTACAATGAGCAGTTCTTC	CSMVPTSYNEQFF
.	TRBV12-3/TRBV12-4	TRBD1	TRBJ1-2	16	TGTGCCAGCAGTCGTTCGACAGGGGGAACCTCCTATGGCTACACCTTC	CASSRSTGGTSYGYTF
few	TRBV2	.	TRBJ1-6	16	TGTGCCAGCACCCGGGAAGCGCGGGGTTATAATTCACCCCTCCACTTT	CASTREARGYNSPLHF
.	TRBV5-1	TRBD2	TRBJ2-3	17	TGCGCCAGCAGCTGGGAAGCAGCGGGGGCCTCGCAAGATACGCAGTATTTT	CASSWEAAGASQDTQYF
few	TRBV20-1	.	TRBJ2-7	11	TGCAGTGCTAGTGGCCATCACGAGCAGTACTTC	CSASGHHEQYF
.	TRBV7-8	.	TRBJ2-7	14	TGTGCCAGCAGTGAAACCGAATCCTCCTACGAGCAGTACTTC	CASSETESSYEQYF
many	TRBV20-1	.	TRBJ2-7	14	TGCAGTGCTAGGCAGGGGATGAGGACCTACGAGCAGTACTTC	CSARQGMRTYEQYF
.	TRBV29-1	.	TRBJ1-1	13	TGCAGCGTGAGACAGGTCTTGAACACTGAAGCTTTCTTT	CSVRQVLNTEAFF
few	TRBV29-1	.	TRBJ2-7	14	TGCAGCGTAGTGAAGCAGTCAAGGAGGTACGAGCAGTACTTC	CSVVKQSRRYEQYF
.	TRBV3-1	.	TRBJ2-1	13	TGTGCCAGCAGCCAAGGGCAGGGGGGATGGCAGTTCTTC	CASSQGQGGWQFF
.	TRBV2	.	TRBJ2-2	16	TGTGCCAGCAGTGAAGCGCTTCCGGGCGGCACCGGGGAGCTGTTTTTT	CASSEALPGGTGELFF
few	TRBV27	TRBD2	TRBJ2-5	16	TGTGCCAGCAGTTTATACTATCTAGCGGGGAAAGAGACCCAGTACTTC	CASSLYYLAGKETQYF
.	TRBV6-1	TRBD1	TRBJ2-1	15	TGTGCCAGCAGTGAAGGAATAGGGGGCCTCAATGAGCAGTTCTTC	CASSEGIGGLNEQFF
.	TRBV15	TRBD1	TRBJ2-5	15	TGTGCCACCAGCAGAGGACAGGACAGGCAAGAGACCCAGTACTTC	CATSRGQDRQETQYF
.	TRBV11-1	.	TRBJ2-3	18	TGTGCCAGCAGCCCCGCGGCGGGAACCAAACCCAGCACAGATACGCAGTATTTT	CASSPAAGTKPSTDTQYF
few	TRBV29-1	TRBD2	TRBJ2-5	14	TGCAGCGCTCGTAGCGGGGGCCAACTAGAGACCCAGTACTTC	CSARSGGQLETQYF
.	TRBV19	.	TRBJ1-2	13	TGTGCCAGCCTTCGAGCAGGCCCATATGGCTACACCTTC	CASLRAGPYGYTF
few	TRBV20-1	TRBD1	TRBJ2-7	14	TGCAGTGCTCGATCCGGGACAGGGCCTCGGGAGCAGTACTTC	CSARSGTGPREQYF